The rows below give T cell receptor beta chains drawn from one sample of a study of blood T cell repertoires in COVID-19. Data came from immunoSEQ multiplex PCR; TCRdb stores just in-frame clones and leaves some out. The repertoire holds about 120,000 clones, about 90% seen once, with 25% to 30% in the top ten. The sequencing input was peripheral blood. Receptors originate from a woman aged 70-85 years with acute or convalescent COVID-19. Both conserved end residues are part of each CDR3. The D gene is left open where the match is weak.

J gene: TRBJ2-2
V gene: TRBV28
D gene: TRBD1
CDR3 DNA: TGTGCCAGCAGCCGACGACAGGGGGGTTGGACCGGGGAGCTGTTTTTT
CDR3 protein: CASSRRQGGWTGELFF

J gene: TRBJ1-2
V gene: TRBV28
D gene: -
CDR3 DNA: TGTGCCAGCAGACTCCAGGGGAATAACTATGGCTACACCTTC
CDR3 protein: CASRLQGNNYGYTF

J gene: TRBJ1-2
V gene: TRBV7-9
D gene: TRBD1
CDR3 DNA: TGTGCCAGCAGCTACCCGGAAGGGGGCTACTATGGCTACACCTTC
CDR3 protein: CASSYPEGGYYGYTF

J gene: TRBJ1-6
V gene: TRBV27
D gene: -
CDR3 DNA: TGTGCCAGCAGTTTAGCTCGGGGTAGCACCTATAATTCACCCCTCCACTTT
CDR3 protein: CASSLARGSTYNSPLHF

J gene: TRBJ2-7
V gene: TRBV2
D gene: -
CDR3 DNA: TGTGCCAGCAGTGAATATTCCCGAAACGGCTACGAGCAGTACTTC
CDR3 protein: CASSEYSRNGYEQYF

J gene: TRBJ2-1
V gene: TRBV28
D gene: TRBD2
CDR3 DNA: TGTGCCAGCAGTCCCCCCTGGACTAGCGGGGGGGCTTATGAGCAGTTCTTC
CDR3 protein: CASSPPWTSGGAYEQFF

J gene: TRBJ2-5
V gene: TRBV18
D gene: TRBD2
CDR3 DNA: TGTGCCAGCTCCCCGGGACTAGCCCAAGAGACCCAGTACTTC
CDR3 protein: CASSPGLAQETQYF

J gene: TRBJ2-2
V gene: TRBV2
D gene: -
CDR3 DNA: TGTGCCAGCATAGGAGGGGCAACAACCGGGGAGCTGTTTTTT
CDR3 protein: CASIGGATTGELFF

J gene: TRBJ1-2
V gene: TRBV24-1
D gene: TRBD1
CDR3 DNA: TGTGCCACCAGACCAGGGGGCGCGGAGGGCTACACCTTC
CDR3 protein: CATRPGGAEGYTF

J gene: TRBJ1-1
V gene: TRBV7-3
D gene: -
CDR3 DNA: TGTGCCAGCAGCTTCGCGGAAGACACTGAAGCTTTCTTT
CDR3 protein: CASSFAEDTEAFF